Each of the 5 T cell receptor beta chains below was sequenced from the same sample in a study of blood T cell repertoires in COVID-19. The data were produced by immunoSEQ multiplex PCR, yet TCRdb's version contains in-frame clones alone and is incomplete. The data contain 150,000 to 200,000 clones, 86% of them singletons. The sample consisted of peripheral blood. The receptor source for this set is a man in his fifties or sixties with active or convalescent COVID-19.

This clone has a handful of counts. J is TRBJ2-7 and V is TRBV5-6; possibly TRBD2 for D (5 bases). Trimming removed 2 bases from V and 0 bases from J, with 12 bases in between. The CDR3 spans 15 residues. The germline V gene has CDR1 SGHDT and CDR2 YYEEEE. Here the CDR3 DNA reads TGTGCCAGCAGCTTATGGCTAGAGGGCTCCTACGAGCAGTACTTC. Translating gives CASSLWLEGSYEQYF.

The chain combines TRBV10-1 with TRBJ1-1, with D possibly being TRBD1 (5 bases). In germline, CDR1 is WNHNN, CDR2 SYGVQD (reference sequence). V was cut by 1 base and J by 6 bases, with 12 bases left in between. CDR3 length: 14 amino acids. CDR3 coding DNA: TGCGCCAGCAGTGAGTATCGTTCGGGGGCTGAAGCTTTCTTT. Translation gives CASSEYRSGAEAFF.

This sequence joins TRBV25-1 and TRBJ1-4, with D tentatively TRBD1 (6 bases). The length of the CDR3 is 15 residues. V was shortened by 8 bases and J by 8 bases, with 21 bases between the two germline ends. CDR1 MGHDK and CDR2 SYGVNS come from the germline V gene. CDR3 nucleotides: TGTGCCAGCGAAGAGGTTCAGGGGATGGTCGAAAAACTGTTTTTT. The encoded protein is CASEEVQGMVEKLFF.

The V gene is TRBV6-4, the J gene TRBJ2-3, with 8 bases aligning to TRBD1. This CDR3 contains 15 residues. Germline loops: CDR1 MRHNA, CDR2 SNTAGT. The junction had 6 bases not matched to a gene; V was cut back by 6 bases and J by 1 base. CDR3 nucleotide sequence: TGTGCCAGCAGCCTCGGACAGGGTGGCACAGATACGCAGTATTTT. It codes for CASSLGQGGTDTQYF.

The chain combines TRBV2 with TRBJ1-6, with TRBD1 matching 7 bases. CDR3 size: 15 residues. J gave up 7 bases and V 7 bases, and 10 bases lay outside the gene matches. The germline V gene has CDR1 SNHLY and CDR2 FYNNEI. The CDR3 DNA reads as TGTGCCAGCAACCGGGACAGCGCAACAAATTCACCCCTCCACTTT. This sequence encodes CASNRDSATNSPLHF.